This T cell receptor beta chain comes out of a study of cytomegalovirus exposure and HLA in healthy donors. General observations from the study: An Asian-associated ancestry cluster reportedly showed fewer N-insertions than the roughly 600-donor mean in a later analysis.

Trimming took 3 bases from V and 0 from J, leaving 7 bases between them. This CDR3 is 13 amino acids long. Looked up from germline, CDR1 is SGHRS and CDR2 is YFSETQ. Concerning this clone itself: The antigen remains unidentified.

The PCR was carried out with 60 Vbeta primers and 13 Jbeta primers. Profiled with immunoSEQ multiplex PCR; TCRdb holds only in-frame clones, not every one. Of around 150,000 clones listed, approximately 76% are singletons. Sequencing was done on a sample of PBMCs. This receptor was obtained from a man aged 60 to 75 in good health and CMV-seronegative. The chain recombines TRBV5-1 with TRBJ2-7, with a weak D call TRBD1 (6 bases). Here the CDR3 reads CASSWDNSYEQYF. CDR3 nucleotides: TGCGCCAGCAGCTGGGACAACTCCTACGAGCAGTACTTC. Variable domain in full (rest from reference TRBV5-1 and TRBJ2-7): KAGVTQTPRYLIKTRGQQVTLSCSPISGHRSVSWYQQTPGQGLQFLFEYFSETQRNKGNFPGRFSGRQFSNSRSEMNVSTLELGDSALYLCASSWDNSYEQYFGPGTRLTVT.